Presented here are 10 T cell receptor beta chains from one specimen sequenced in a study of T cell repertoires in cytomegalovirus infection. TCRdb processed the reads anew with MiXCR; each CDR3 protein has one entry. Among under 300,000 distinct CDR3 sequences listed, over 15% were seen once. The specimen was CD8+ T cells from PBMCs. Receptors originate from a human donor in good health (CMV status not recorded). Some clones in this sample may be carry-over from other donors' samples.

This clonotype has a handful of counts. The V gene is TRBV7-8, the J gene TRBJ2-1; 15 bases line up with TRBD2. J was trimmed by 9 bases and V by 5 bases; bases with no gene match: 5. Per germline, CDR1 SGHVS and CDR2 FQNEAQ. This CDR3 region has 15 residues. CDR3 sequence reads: CASSREGLAGGEQFF. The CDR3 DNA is TGTGCCAGCAGCCGTGAGGGACTAGCGGGGGGTGAGCAGTTCTTC.

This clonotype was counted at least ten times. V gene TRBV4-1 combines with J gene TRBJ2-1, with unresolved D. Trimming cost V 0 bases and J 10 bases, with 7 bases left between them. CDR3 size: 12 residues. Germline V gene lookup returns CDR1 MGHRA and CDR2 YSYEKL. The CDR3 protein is CASSQDAREQFF. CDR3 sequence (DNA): TGCGCCAGCAGCCAAGATGCCCGGGAGCAGTTCTTC.

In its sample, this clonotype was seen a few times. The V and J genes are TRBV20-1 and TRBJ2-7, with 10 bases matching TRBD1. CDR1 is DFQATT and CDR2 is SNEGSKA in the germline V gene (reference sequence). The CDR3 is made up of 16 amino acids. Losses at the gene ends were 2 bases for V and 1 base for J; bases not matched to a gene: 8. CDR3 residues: CSARRGRTGGSYEQYF. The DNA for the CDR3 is TGCAGTGCTAGAAGGGGGCGGACAGGGGGTTCCTACGAGCAGTACTTC.

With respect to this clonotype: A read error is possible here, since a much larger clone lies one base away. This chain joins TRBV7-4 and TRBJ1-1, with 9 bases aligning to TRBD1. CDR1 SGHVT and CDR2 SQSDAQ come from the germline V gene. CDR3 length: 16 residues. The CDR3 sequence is CATSSGTGYSDTEAFF. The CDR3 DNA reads TGTGCCACCAGCTCCGGGACAGGGTACAGTGACACTGAAGCTTTCTTT.

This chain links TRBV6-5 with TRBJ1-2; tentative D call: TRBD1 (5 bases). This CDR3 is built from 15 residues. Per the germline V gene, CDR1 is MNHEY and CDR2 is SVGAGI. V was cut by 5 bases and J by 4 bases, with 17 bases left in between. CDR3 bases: TGTGCCAGCAGTCTTACAGGCGCACTATTCTATGGCTACACCTTC. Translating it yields CASSLTGALFYGYTF.

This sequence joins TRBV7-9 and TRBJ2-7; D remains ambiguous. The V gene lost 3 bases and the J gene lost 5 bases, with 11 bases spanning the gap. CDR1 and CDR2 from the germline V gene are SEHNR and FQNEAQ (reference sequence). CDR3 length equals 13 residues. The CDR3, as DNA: TGTGCCAGCAGCTTCCTCACCGTTAACGAGCAGTACTTC. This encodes CASSFLTVNEQYF.

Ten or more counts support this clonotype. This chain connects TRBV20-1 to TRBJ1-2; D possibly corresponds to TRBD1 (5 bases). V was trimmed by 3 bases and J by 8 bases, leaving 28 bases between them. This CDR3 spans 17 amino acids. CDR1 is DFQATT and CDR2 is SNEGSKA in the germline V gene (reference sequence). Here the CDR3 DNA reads TGCAGTGCTAGGGTGGGGCAGGCCGTCAGGCGAGGACGCGGCTACACCTTC. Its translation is CSARVGQAVRRGRGYTF.

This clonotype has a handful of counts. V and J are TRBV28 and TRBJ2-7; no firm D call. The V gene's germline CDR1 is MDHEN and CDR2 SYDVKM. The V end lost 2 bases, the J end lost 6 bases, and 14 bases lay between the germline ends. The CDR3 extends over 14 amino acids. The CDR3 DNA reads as TGTGCCAGCAGTTTAAGAGTTTTTTTGGGCGAGCAGTACTTC. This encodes CASSLRVFLGEQYF. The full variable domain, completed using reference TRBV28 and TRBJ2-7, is DVKVTQSSRYLVKRTGEKVFLECVQDMDHENMFWYRQDPGLGLRLIYFSYDVKMKEKGDIPEGYSVSREKKERFSLILESASTNQTSMYLCASSLRVFLGEQYFGPGTRLTVT.

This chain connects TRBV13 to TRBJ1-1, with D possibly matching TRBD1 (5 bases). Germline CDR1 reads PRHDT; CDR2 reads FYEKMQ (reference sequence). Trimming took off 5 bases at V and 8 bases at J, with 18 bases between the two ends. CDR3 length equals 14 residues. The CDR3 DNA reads TGTGCCAGCAGCACCCCCGGGGGGAGTCCCGAAGCTTTCTTT. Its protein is CASSTPGGSPEAFF.

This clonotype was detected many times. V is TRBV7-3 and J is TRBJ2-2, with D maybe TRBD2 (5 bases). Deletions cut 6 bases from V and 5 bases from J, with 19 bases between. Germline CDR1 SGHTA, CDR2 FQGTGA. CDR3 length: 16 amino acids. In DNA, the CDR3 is TGTGCCAGCAGACCGTTTGGTGCTAGCACGACCGGGGAGCTGTTTTTT. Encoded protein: CASRPFGASTTGELFF.